Sequencing of this T cell receptor (beta chain) was carried out in a study of blood T cell repertoires in COVID-19 (dated by TCRdb to about 2020). For context, the study as a whole: Collaborator samples came from the United States, Italy and Spain and covered acute and convalescent phases of COVID-19. The material from the prospective study consisted of cDNA or gDNA derived from T cells, B-cell-depleted T cells, or PBMCs. Deeply sampled blood TCRbeta repertoires from subjects exposed to, actively infected with, or recovered from COVID-19 were included in the dataset. The repertoires were released in a freely available public database meant as a resource for research on the immune response to SARS-CoV-2. The samples were drawn from the first 160 participants of the ongoing ImmuneRACE study and from 1,254 subjects provided by 6 global collaborators. The sample metadata nearly always contained a de-identified subject ID, COVID-19 status, age in years and sex. HLA class I and class II types, where available, came from metadata supplied by the sample provider rather than from assay-based typing. Summary of the overall study and its limitations: How much clinical and demographic metadata was included differed by source and by participant, and the metadata was provided uncurated.

On this clone: The clone's antigen remains unknown. No clone much larger than this one lies a single base away; base qualities are absent.

V gives up 0 bases and J gives up 2 bases, and the segment between their germline ends measures 11 bases. Including cysteine and phenylalanine, the CDR3 has 15 amino acids. Left in the record is the CDR3 DNA by itself, 45 bases read in frame from the first base. Taken from the germline V gene, the CDR1 and CDR2 loops are SGHRS and YFSETQ. Whole blood was collected in K2EDTA tubes by collaborating institutions according to the institutions' own protocols. For TCRbeta analysis, collaborator samples were shipped as frozen whole blood, as isolated PBMCs, or as DNA extracted from either sample type. TCRbeta CDR3 regions were amplified from genomic DNA by means of the immunoSEQ Assay, a bias-controlled multiplex PCR. The study's own analysis went as follows. Within the assay, amplification of reference gene primers was used to estimate how many nucleated cells each sample contained. To quantify the absolute abundance of each unique TCRbeta CDR3 rearrangement, sequence reads were collapsed and filtered. For each sample, productive Simpson clonality was calculated as the square root of Simpson's diversity index over productive rearrangements. TCRdb took this table from immuneACCESS and kept in-frame rearrangements with V and J called. Such tables lack part of the clones; where checked against another copy, unresolved V genes explain under half of the gap, and the rest is unexplained. The DNA gave D and trimming, while V, J and clone size come from that table. The sample table holds about 360,000 clones, of which about 88% were seen once. Jointly, the top ten make up over 2.5% of the sample.

The clonotype originates from a human donor in a cohort sampled during active COVID-19. The sequencing sample was made of peripheral blood. The chain is assembled from TRBV5-1 and TRBJ1-1; the D gene lacks a confident call. The nucleotides read TGCGCCAGCAGCTTGGTCTCCCGGAGAAACACTGAAGCTTTCTTT. The translation is CASSLVSRRNTEAFF.